This T cell receptor beta chain was profiled in a study of graft-versus-host responses after intestinal transplantation. Study-wide context: Transplant types were multivisceral, liver-intestinal, or isolated intestinal. Every one of the recipients received anti-thymocyte globulin induction and afterwards took tacrolimus and steroids for around 3 years.

The study's findings and limits: Early after transplant, HvG declines were associated with peak levels of circulating GvH clones. Researchers found GvH clones in recipient marrow, and some showed up first in ileum or blood.

The V and J ends lost 4 bases and 0 bases, in that order; junction bases with no gene match: 1. CDR1 MNHNS and CDR2 SASEGT come from the germline V gene. The length of the CDR3 is 14 residues. As to this clone: Antigen: not known.

TCRdb's table, derived via immunoSEQ multiplex PCR, lists solely in-frame clones and lacks some. The sample lists more than 9,000 clones, over 85% occurring once. V usage is TRBV6-1 and J usage is TRBJ2-3; 7 nucleotides align to TRBD2. This TCR derives from a human patient who received an intestinal transplant, so some T cells may come from the graft donor. Sequencing was performed on PBMCs, taken approximately 110 days after intestinal transplant. In nucleotides, the CDR3 is TGTGCCAGCAGTGCTAGCGGTAGCACAGATACGCAGTATTTT. Its translation is CASSASGSTDTQYF.